This is a list of T cell receptor beta chains from one sample in a study of T cell repertoires in cytomegalovirus infection. TCRdb analysed the reads with MiXCR anew, one entry per CDR3 protein. The table has around 450,000 distinct CDR3 sequences, roughly a third seen once. Sequenced material: PBMCs. The source is a human donor in good health (CMV status not recorded). Some clones in this sample may be carry-over from other donors' samples. Both conserved end residues are part of each CDR3. A D gene is named only where the DNA matches it firmly. Size values are once, few and many counts, or a class for expanded clones, and some rows have none.

j_call d_call clone_size v_call cdr3_nt cdr3_aa
TRBJ2-2 NA NA TRBV28 TGTGCCAGCAGTAAACCACAGAGCACCGGGGAGCTGTTTTTT CASSKPQSTGELFF
TRBJ2-5 TRBD1 many TRBV7-2 TGTGCCAGCAGCTTGCTGGGACAGCAAGAGACCCAGTACTTC CASSLLGQQETQYF
TRBJ2-1 TRBD1 few TRBV7-9 TGTGCCATTACACAGGGGGCGTCCTACAATGAGCAGTTCTTC CAITQGASYNEQFF
TRBJ1-2 TRBD1 NA TRBV27 TGTGCCAGCAGTTTATATCAGGGGGCGGATGGCTACACCTTC CASSLYQGADGYTF
TRBJ2-5 NA NA TRBV28 TGTGCCAGCAGTTCTGGTTCAAGTAGAGGGGTGATCCAGTACTTC CASSSGSSRGVIQYF
TRBJ1-5 NA many TRBV19 TGTGCCAGTAGTAGGGCAGGAGGGGGGGGTCAGCCCCAGCATTTT CASSRAGGGGQPQHF
TRBJ1-2 TRBD1 few TRBV20-1 TGCAGTGCTGGAAAGGGACAGTCCAACTATGGCTACACCTTC CSAGKGQSNYGYTF
TRBJ1-1 NA NA TRBV19 TGTGCCAGTATTATTTCGTCCGGCACTGAAGCTTTCTTT CASIISSGTEAFF
TRBJ2-7 NA NA TRBV24-1 TGTGCCACCAGTGATTTAAGCGAGCAGTACTTC CATSDLSEQYF
TRBJ2-5 NA NA TRBV20-1 TGCAGCGCTAGACCTGGGACACGTGAGACCCCGTACTTC CSARPGTRETPYF
TRBJ2-3 NA NA TRBV12-3/TRBV12-4 TGTGCCAGCAGCCCCTCTGGGGAGGATACGCAGTATTTT CASSPSGEDTQYF
TRBJ1-2 TRBD1 many TRBV7-9 TGTGCCAGCAGCTTACAGGGGGCAAATAACTATGGCTACACCTTC CASSLQGANNYGYTF
TRBJ2-7 NA NA TRBV12-3/TRBV12-4 TGTGCCAGCAGACTCAAATACGAGCAGTACTTC CASRLKYEQYF
TRBJ1-2 TRBD1 few TRBV12-3/TRBV12-4 TGTGCCACCCTGGGACAGGGGGCGCAGGGCTACACCTTC CATLGQGAQGYTF
TRBJ1-1 NA NA TRBV28 TGTGCCAGCAGTTTATCGGGGGGCGCTTCTGAAGCTTTCTTT CASSLSGGASEAFF
TRBJ1-1 NA NA TRBV6-6 TGTGCCCTAAGGTGGGAAATGGACACTGAAGCTTTCTTT CALRWEMDTEAFF
TRBJ2-7 NA many TRBV7-2 TGTGCCAGCAGCTTAGCGGCCCTCCTGGCGGGGAGCTACGAGCAGTACTTC CASSLAALLAGSYEQYF
TRBJ1-5 NA NA TRBV19 TGTGCCAGTAGTATCCCGTTCGGACTAAATCAGCCCCAGCATTTT CASSIPFGLNQPQHF
TRBJ2-7 TRBD2 NA TRBV11-2 TGTGCCAGCAGCTCAGCGGGGGGCGCCCCCTACGAGCAGTACTTC CASSSAGGAPYEQYF
TRBJ1-1 NA many TRBV7-6 TGTGCCAGCAGCTTGCGGATGAACACTGAAGCTTTCTTT CASSLRMNTEAFF
TRBJ1-3 NA NA TRBV5-6 TGTGCCAGCAGCTTGGTCAATTCTAACACCATATATTTT CASSLVNSNTIYF
TRBJ2-7 TRBD1 many TRBV11-1 TGTGCCAGCAGCCAACCGGGACAGGGTGACTACGAGCAGTACTTC CASSQPGQGDYEQYF
TRBJ1-2 TRBD1 many TRBV27 TGTGCCAGCAGTCCGCAGGGACAGGAGAATGGCTACACCTTC CASSPQGQENGYTF
TRBJ2-7 TRBD1 NA TRBV19 TGTGCCAGTAGTAACCGTCGGGACAGATCCTACGAGCAGTACTTC CASSNRRDRSYEQYF
TRBJ1-1 NA NA TRBV27 TGTGCCAGCAGCTTCCACGGGACATACGACACTGAAGCTTTCTTT CASSFHGTYDTEAFF
TRBJ2-7 NA few TRBV28 TGTGCCAGCAGTTCTACTAGTTTCCACGAGCAGTACTTC CASSSTSFHEQYF
TRBJ2-3 TRBD1 NA TRBV28 TGTGCCAGCAGTTTCCTCCGGGACAGGGGTAGCACAGATACGCAGTATTTT CASSFLRDRGSTDTQYF
TRBJ2-1 NA few TRBV10-3 TGTGCCATCAGTGAGGGGGACAACTACAATGAGCAGTTCTTC CAISEGDNYNEQFF
TRBJ1-2 NA NA TRBV7-9 TGTGCCAGCAGCTTTTCCAGCCCGGGACACTATGGCTACACCTTC CASSFSSPGHYGYTF
TRBJ2-1 TRBD2 few TRBV14 TGTGCCAGCAGCCAAGAGGTCCCAGCGGGGGGGCCTGGCAATGAGCAGTTCTTC CASSQEVPAGGPGNEQFF
TRBJ2-7 TRBD2 few TRBV6-5 TGTGCCAGCAGCCCTGGGGTAGCGGGGGCGGGGGAGCAGTACTTC CASSPGVAGAGEQYF
TRBJ2-5 NA many TRBV7-2 TGTGCCAGCAGCTTAGCGGGGGGCAGGGCGGCCGAGACCCAGTACTTC CASSLAGGRAAETQYF
TRBJ2-3 NA few TRBV29-1 TGCAGCGTCCATACCTTGAGGGGTGCGCCAGATACGCAGTATTTT CSVHTLRGAPDTQYF
TRBJ1-1 NA NA TRBV20-1 TGCAGTGCTAGAGAGGGGCCAGGGCTCGCTGAAGCTTTCTTT CSAREGPGLAEAFF
TRBJ2-2 TRBD2 NA TRBV6-2/TRBV6-3 TGTGCCAGCTCCTCGGGAGGGAGGACCGGGGAGCTGTTTTTT CASSSGGRTGELFF
TRBJ2-2 TRBD2 NA TRBV7-3 TGTGCCATCAACTTAGGCGGGGGGGCGAACACCGGGGAGCTGTTTTTT CAINLGGGANTGELFF
TRBJ2-1 NA many TRBV7-2 TGTGCCAGCAGCCAGAGGGGGACTTCCTCCTACAATGAGCAGTTCTTC CASSQRGTSSYNEQFF
TRBJ1-2 NA few TRBV4-1 TGCGCCAGCAGCCAAGATTCCAACTACTATGGCTACACCTTC CASSQDSNYYGYTF
TRBJ1-1 NA NA TRBV19 TGTGCCACCGAGAGGGGGACTAAAGCTTTCTTT CATERGTKAFF
TRBJ2-2 TRBD1 NA TRBV11-2 TGTGCCAGCAGCAGGGGGCGGAACACCGGGGAGCTGTTTTTT CASSRGRNTGELFF
TRBJ2-1 TRBD1 many TRBV7-2 TGTGCCAGCAGCTCTCGGACAGGCGCAAGCTCCTACAATGAGCAGTTCTTC CASSSRTGASSYNEQFF
TRBJ1-1 TRBD1 few TRBV24-1 TGTGCCACCAGTGATTCCATACAGGGGGCGGCTTTCTTT CATSDSIQGAAFF
TRBJ2-7 NA few TRBV28 TGTGCCAGCAGTTCCCGGGACTTCGCCTACGAGCAGTACTTC CASSSRDFAYEQYF
TRBJ1-1 NA many TRBV25-1 TGTGCCAGACAAAACGTAAAGAACACTGAAGCTTTCTTT CARQNVKNTEAFF
TRBJ1-1 TRBD1 NA TRBV2 TGTGCCAGCAGTGTAGGGACAGACACTGAAGCTTTCTTT CASSVGTDTEAFF
TRBJ2-7 NA many TRBV11-2 TGTGCCAGCAGCTCAAACTTAGCCTCCGAGCAGTACTTC CASSSNLASEQYF
TRBJ2-2 NA few TRBV7-2 TGTGCCAGCAGCTTGATCGGCTTGGGCGGGGAGCTGTTTTTT CASSLIGLGGELFF